This T cell receptor beta chain emerged from a study of OX40 agonist ivuxolimab in advanced cancers. A note on the overall study: Ivuxolimab, which targeted the costimulatory receptor OX40 (CD134), was an agonistic, fully human IgG2 monoclonal antibody. Intravenous ivuxolimab was administered to patients every 2 weeks at six dose levels: 0.01, 0.1, 0.3, 1.5, 3 and 10 mg/kg. Of the 52 patients in dose escalation, 19 had hepatocellular carcinoma, about 15 had melanoma, 9 had renal cell carcinoma and 9 had head and neck cancer. In the dose-escalation cohort, over 65% of patients were male, and the mean age was about 55 years, with a range of 23 to 79. Prior anti-PD-1, anti-PD-L1 or anti-CTLA-4 therapy was permitted, and less than 45% of dose-escalation patients had received checkpoint inhibitors. Partial responses occurred in three dose-escalation patients, of whom one had hepatocellular carcinoma and two had cutaneous melanoma. The point of sequencing TCRbeta in the periphery was to test whether ivuxolimab changed TCR sequence diversity and drove clonal T-cell expansion. The monotherapy dose-escalation portion (N of about 47 patients) of the phase I ivuxolimab trial is reported in the paper.

Patients with a history of autoimmune disease or receiving systemic immunosuppression were excluded from the trial. Peripheral blood for TCR sequencing was collected from all dose cohorts at baseline, on cycle 4 day 1, and on cycle 7 day 1. Samples were obtained from an open-label, multicenter, first-in-human phase I dose-escalation trial of ivuxolimab. Adults with locally advanced or metastatic head and neck squamous cell, hepatocellular, melanoma or renal cell carcinoma were enrolled in the trial. Before TCR sequencing, CD4+ T cells and CD8+ T cells from peripheral blood were sorted into separate populations. The paper as a whole reports these results and caveats: In the 0.1-3.0 mg/kg groups, partial responders had among the lowest normalized peripheral clonal expansion, particularly in CD8+ T cells. At doses of 0.1 to 3.0 mg/kg, clonal expansion of both CD4+ and CD8+ blood T cells was observed from baseline to week 6. Low levels of normalized T-cell clonal expansion were also seen in some patients who did not respond. Which antigens the clonally expanded peripheral T cells were specific for was not determined. After ivuxolimab, CD8+ T cells had more expanded clones than CD4+ T cells on average.

CDR1 and CDR2, looked up from the germline V gene, are SGHRS and YFSETQ. The CDR3, from cysteine to phenylalanine, totals 14 residues. Only CDR3 DNA remains: 42 bases, in frame from the first base. Compared with germline, V lacks 2 bases and J lacks 6 bases; bases without a gene match: 4. A word on this clone: The clone's antigen remains unknown. Per-base qualities were not stored, and no clone one base away is much larger.

For sequencing of the TCRbeta CDR3 region, genomic DNA was extracted from the sorted cells. The immunoSEQ Assay was used to sequence the TCRbeta CDR3 regions. Drawn from immuneACCESS, this table holds only the in-frame rearrangements with V and J called that TCRdb kept. Clones are partly lost; checked studies trace under half to an unresolved V gene and leave the rest unexplained. The table for this sample lists some 70,000 clones; approximately 84% of them were counted only once. In total, the top ten clones hold around 2.1% of the sample. This material consisted of CD4+ or CD8+ T cells sorted from blood, taken in a trial of the OX40 agonist ivuxolimab. The receptor was isolated from an adult with an advanced solid tumor such as melanoma, head and neck, liver or kidney cancer. The V gene is TRBV5-1 and the J gene is TRBJ1-2; TRBD1 aligns with 10 central bases. The DNA reads TGCGCCAGCAGCTTACGACAGGGGGCCGATGGCTACACCTTC. This codes for CASSLRQGADGYTF.